This is a list of T cell receptor beta chains from one sample in a study of cytomegalovirus exposure and HLA in healthy donors. Assay used: immunoSEQ multiplex PCR; TCRdb lists only in-frame clones, some missing. The data include approximately 40,000 clones; the top ten clones carry approximately 6.3%. Source material: PBMCs. The receptors originated from a human donor in good health. CDR3s include the opening cysteine and the closing phenylalanine or tryptophan. D genes are given only for firm matches.

CDR3 protein | CDR3 DNA | J gene | V gene | D gene
CASSPTVGLASSGANVLTF | TGTGCCAGCAGCCCAACCGTTGGACTAGCTAGCTCTGGGGCCAACGTCCTGACTTTC | TRBJ2-6 | TRBV4-2 | TRBD2
CASSPVENTEAFF | TGTGCCAGCTCACCGGTAGAGAACACTGAAGCTTTCTTT | TRBJ1-1 | TRBV18 | NA
CASSLVYGGAGETQYF | TGTGCCAGCAGCTTAGTCTACGGGGGGGCCGGAGAGACCCAGTACTTC | TRBJ2-5 | TRBV7-9 | TRBD2
CASSQEVTGGPVDTQYF | TGTGCCAGCAGCCAAGAAGTGACGGGGGGGCCCGTAGATACGCAGTATTTT | TRBJ2-3 | TRBV4-2 | TRBD2
CASSVAAGGTGNTIYF | TGTGCCAGCAGCGTAGCTGCCGGGGGAACTGGAAACACCATATATTTT | TRBJ1-3 | TRBV9 | NA
CASSQEGLFGNTQYF | TGCGCCAGCAGCCAAGAGGGATTGTTCGGGAATACGCAGTATTTT | TRBJ2-3 | TRBV4-1 | NA
CAGSLGNSGVNGAFF | TGTGCCGGGAGTCTAGGGAATAGCGGTGTTAATGGAGCTTTCTTT | TRBJ1-1 | TRBV30 | NA
CASSTRLGNTEAFF | TGTGCCAGCAGCACCCGACTGGGGAACACTGAAGCTTTCTTT | TRBJ1-1 | TRBV5-4 | NA
CASSRKTGEISTEAFF | TGTGCCAGCAGCCGTAAGACGGGGGAAATAAGCACTGAAGCTTTCTTT | TRBJ1-1 | TRBV7-2 | NA
CAWSRNGEDIQYF | TGTGCCTGGTCTCGAAACGGGGAGGACATTCAGTACTTC | TRBJ2-4 | TRBV30 | NA
CASSQNRGRGYTF | TGTGCCAGCAGTCAGAACAGGGGGCGCGGCTACACCTTC | TRBJ1-2 | TRBV6-5 | TRBD1
CASSRPGSSYEQYF | TGTGCCAGCAGTCGTCCTGGGAGTTCCTACGAGCAGTACTTC | TRBJ2-7 | TRBV28 | NA
CSVGGWGRGYTF | TGCAGCGTTGGGGGATGGGGCCGCGGCTACACCTTC | TRBJ1-2 | TRBV29-1 | NA
CAWSDGASTEAFF | TGTGCCTGGAGTGATGGGGCGAGCACTGAAGCTTTCTTT | TRBJ1-1 | TRBV30 | NA
CASSSRPEGPLHF | TGCGCCAGCAGCTCCCGACCGGAGGGACCCCTCCACTTT | TRBJ1-6 | TRBV5-1 | NA
CASSLATGAGSEQYF | TGTGCCAGCAGTTTGGCGACAGGTGCTGGTTCCGAGCAGTACTTC | TRBJ2-7 | TRBV27 | NA
CASSTSVLTEAFF | TGCGCCAGCAGCACCAGCGTCCTCACTGAAGCTTTCTTT | TRBJ1-1 | TRBV6-5 | NA
CASSLAGSPLHF | TGTGCCAGCAGCTTAGCAGGTTCACCCCTACACTTT | TRBJ1-6 | TRBV11-2 | NA
CASSKGIAGYTDTQYF | TGTGCCAGCAGCAAAGGGATAGCGGGGTATACAGATACGCAGTATTTT | TRBJ2-3 | TRBV11-3 | TRBD2
CASKARQVNTGELFF | TGTGCCAGCAAGGCCCGGCAGGTCAACACCGGGGAGCTGTTTTTT | TRBJ2-2 | TRBV13 | NA
CASSLGWSSGNTIYF | TGTGCCAGCAGCTTAGGTTGGAGCTCTGGAAACACCATATATTTT | TRBJ1-3 | TRBV28 | NA
CASSLPTSQETQYF | TGTGCCAGCAGCCTTCCGACTAGTCAAGAGACCCAGTACTTC | TRBJ2-5 | TRBV13 | NA
CASSIDVGRTQYF | TGTGCCAGTAGTATAGATGTTGGGAGGACCCAGTACTTC | TRBJ2-5 | TRBV19 | NA
CSARGQYWDTEAFF | TGCAGCGCCAGGGGCCAGTATTGGGACACTGAAGCTTTCTTT | TRBJ1-1 | TRBV29-1 | NA
CASSQRTVSYEQYF | TGTGCCAGCAGCCAACGGACAGTTTCCTACGAGCAGTACTTC | TRBJ2-7 | TRBV14 | NA
CASSPLNGEVTGELFF | TGTGCCAGCTCACCACTTAACGGGGAGGTGACCGGGGAGCTGTTTTTT | TRBJ2-2 | TRBV18 | NA
CSVAVGQPRGGYTF | TGCAGCGTGGCCGTCGGACAGCCGAGGGGTGGCTACACCTTC | TRBJ1-2 | TRBV29-1 | NA
CASSPQGGADTQYF | TGTGCTAGCAGCCCCCAGGGGGGTGCAGATACGCAGTATTTT | TRBJ2-3 | TRBV7-7 | NA
CASSPAYEQYF | TGTGCCAGCAGCCCCGCCTACGAGCAGTACTTC | TRBJ2-7 | TRBV7-2 | NA
CASREAGGRIEQFF | TGTGCCAGTAGGGAAGCGGGGGGCCGTATAGAGCAGTTCTTC | TRBJ2-1 | TRBV19 | TRBD2